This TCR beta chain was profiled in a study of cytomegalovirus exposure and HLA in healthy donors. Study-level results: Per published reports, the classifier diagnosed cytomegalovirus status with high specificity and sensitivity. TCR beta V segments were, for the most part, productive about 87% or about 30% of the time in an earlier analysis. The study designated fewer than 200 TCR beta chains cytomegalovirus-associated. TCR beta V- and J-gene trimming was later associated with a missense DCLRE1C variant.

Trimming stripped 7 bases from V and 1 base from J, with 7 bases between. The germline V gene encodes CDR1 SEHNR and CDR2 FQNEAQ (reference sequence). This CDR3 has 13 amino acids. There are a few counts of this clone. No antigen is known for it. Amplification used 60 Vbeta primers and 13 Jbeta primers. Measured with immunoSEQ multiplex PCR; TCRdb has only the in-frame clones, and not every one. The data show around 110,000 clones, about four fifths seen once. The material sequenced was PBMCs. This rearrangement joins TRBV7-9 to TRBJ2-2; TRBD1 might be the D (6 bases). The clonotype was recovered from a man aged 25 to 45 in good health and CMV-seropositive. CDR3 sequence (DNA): TGTGCCAGCACGACAGGGAACACCGGGGAGCTGTTTTTT. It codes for CASTTGNTGELFF.